What follows are 26 T cell receptor beta chains derived from one specimen sequenced in a study of T cell repertoires in cytomegalovirus infection. TCRdb used MiXCR to reprocess the reads, holding one entry per CDR3 protein. The sample has about 180,000 distinct CDR3 sequences, roughly 14% seen once. Sequences were obtained from PBMCs. All receptors come from a human donor in good health (CMV status not recorded). Some clones in this sample may be carry-over from other donors' samples.

J is TRBJ2-5 and V is TRBV5-6; tentative D call: TRBD1 (6 bases). V was pared by 4 bases and J by 4 bases, with 17 bases between. This CDR3 comprises 15 residues. Germline CDR1 reads SGHDT; CDR2 reads YYEEEE. CDR3 DNA: TGTGCCAGCAGCGGGGCAGGGGCGGAAGGAGAGACCCAGTACTTC. Translating gives CASSGAGAEGETQYF.

Many counts were recorded for this clonotype. CDR3 amino acids: CASSSYRETQYF. CDR3 coding DNA: TGTGCCAGCAGCTCATACAGGGAGACCCAGTACTTC. This chain links TRBV7-2 with TRBJ2-5; D might be TRBD1 (5 bases). This CDR3 spans 12 amino acids. The V gene's germline CDR1 is SGHTA and CDR2 FQGNSA. V was trimmed by 4 bases and J by 5 bases, leaving 8 bases between them.

This clonotype was seen ten or more times. The chain carries TRBV29-1 and TRBJ2-7; 8 nucleotides match TRBD1. This CDR3 spans 16 amino acids. V shed 6 bases, J shed 5 bases, and the junction held 18 bases outside the gene matches. The V gene's germline CDR1 is SQVTM and CDR2 ANQGSEA. The CDR3 coding sequence is TGCAGCGTCACCCCTTTGGGGCCGGACAGGGTCCACGAGCAGTACTTC. Translating gives CSVTPLGPDRVHEQYF.

About this clonotype: A junction boundary mismatches the germline segment, possibly from a read error. The rearrangement links TRBV6-1 to TRBJ2-7, with no clear D. CDR3 length equals 13 residues. Germline-derived CDR1 and CDR2 are MNHNS and SASEGT. The CDR3 DNA is TGTGCCAGCAGGGAAGTGAGCTCCTACGAGCAGTACTTC. Translating gives CASREVSSYEQYF.

This clonotype was detected ten times or more. The V call is TRBV7-2, the J call TRBJ2-7, with D tentatively TRBD2 (6 bases). The CDR3 extends over 14 amino acids. V shed 4 bases and J shed 4 bases, with 14 bases lying between them. Germline assignment: CDR1 SGHTA and CDR2 FQGNSA. CDR3 coding DNA: TGTGCCAGCAGCTCATATAGCGGTGCGTACGAGCAGTACTTC. This codes for CASSSYSGAYEQYF.

At least ten counts were recorded for this clonotype. The V and J genes are TRBV7-2 and TRBJ1-5; unclear D gene. The V and J ends lost 3 bases and 1 base respectively, with 13 bases between them. The CDR3 is 16 amino acids. Looked up from germline, CDR1 is SGHTA and CDR2 is FQGNSA. DNA of the CDR3: TGTGCCAGCAGCTTCTACACGGATATCAGCAATCAGCCCCAGCATTTT. This gives the protein CASSFYTDISNQPQHF.

This clonotype was observed many times. This chain connects TRBV7-9 to TRBJ2-1; D possibly corresponds to TRBD2 (5 bases). This CDR3 contains 14 residues. The germline V gene encodes CDR1 SEHNR and CDR2 FQNEAQ (reference sequence). V was clipped by 2 bases and J by 8 bases, with 13 bases between them. CDR3 residues: CASSLRVGKDEQFF. The CDR3 DNA sequence: TGTGCCAGCAGCTTAAGAGTCGGGAAAGATGAGCAGTTCTTC.

This clonotype occurred many times. The J gene is TRBJ1-6, the V gene TRBV5-1, with D tentatively TRBD1 (6 bases). V was clipped by 0 bases and J by 10 bases, with 17 bases between them. CDR1 is SGHRS, CDR2 YFSETQ, per germline. This CDR3 region has 16 residues. This CDR3 is CASSLEVRGPGSPLHF. For the CDR3, the DNA is TGCGCCAGCAGCTTGGAGGTCAGGGGTCCTGGCTCACCCCTCCACTTT.

The chain employs TRBV12-5 and TRBJ1-2; a possible D gene is TRBD1 (5 bases). The germline V gene encodes CDR1 LGHNT and CDR2 FRNRAP. CDR3 length equals 14 residues. With 2 bases removed from V and 4 bases from J, the gap between germline ends came to 11 bases. DNA for the CDR3: TGTGCTAGTGGTTTGTCGACAGCCGCCTATGGCTACACCTTC. Its protein is CASGLSTAAYGYTF.

The rearrangement links TRBV6-2 or TRBV6-3 to TRBJ2-7; TRBD2 is a possible D gene (6 bases). Germline loops: CDR1 MNHEY, CDR2 SVGEGT. V was pared by 3 bases and J by 5 bases, with 11 bases between. The CDR3 length is 13 residues. CDR3 in DNA: TGTGCCAGCAGTTATGTCAGGGAGGACGAGCAGTACTTC. This sequence encodes CASSYVREDEQYF.

The V and J genes are TRBV18 and TRBJ1-1; tentatively, D is TRBD1 (5 bases). CDR1 KGHSH and CDR2 LQKENI come from the germline V gene. The CDR3 extends over 18 amino acids. V dropped 6 bases and J dropped 4 bases, with 27 bases sitting between them. CDR3 DNA sequence: TGTGCCAGCTCCGAAATCTTTAGACAGTTCAGGACCGTCACTGAAGCTTTCTTT. Its translation is CASSEIFRQFRTVTEAFF.

About this clonotype: At one end the junction does not follow the germline gene, possibly because of a read error. This chain uses TRBV29-1 with TRBJ2-3, with 7 bases matching TRBD2. The germline V gene encodes CDR1 SQVTM and CDR2 ANQGSEA. The CDR3 is 12 residues long. The CDR3: CSVETSKDTQYF. The CDR3, as DNA: TGCAGCGTTGAGACTAGCAAAGATACGCAGTATTTT.

The gene calls are TRBV7-9 and TRBJ1-1, with TRBD1 matching 8 bases. The V segment lost 5 bases and the J segment 4 bases; nucleotides outside the gene matches: 6. Germline CDR1 is SEHNR and CDR2 is FQNEAQ (reference sequence). The CDR3 covers 14 residues. The DNA of the CDR3 is TGTGCCAGCAGCCCCCGGACAGGGAGCACTGAAGCTTTCTTT. It translates to CASSPRTGSTEAFF.

V usage is TRBV5-4 and J usage is TRBJ2-3, with TRBD2 as a possible D gene (5 bases). The germline V gene has CDR1 SGHNT and CDR2 YYREEE (reference sequence). V was pared by 0 bases and J by 3 bases, with 14 bases between. The CDR3 consists of 16 residues. The CDR3 nucleotides are TGTGCCAGCAGCTTGGCCCCCGGGGTATGGACAGATACGCAGTATTTT. This translates into CASSLAPGVWTDTQYF.

This clonotype has ten or more counts. The chain has TRBV7-2 and TRBJ2-3; either TRBD1 or TRBD2 may supply D (5 bases each). V gave up 3 bases and J gave up 6 bases, with 13 bases separating them. Germline V CDR1 and CDR2: SGHTA, FQGNSA. The CDR3 contains 14 residues. CDR3 amino acids: CASSFGFGTDTQYF. The CDR3 DNA follows: TGTGCCAGCAGCTTCGGATTTGGGACCGATACGCAGTATTTT.

There are a few counts of this clonotype. V and J are TRBV5-1 and TRBJ1-2; D gene uncertain. This CDR3 comprises 13 residues. The V end was cut by 2 bases, the J end by 5 bases, with 10 bases between. CDR1 and CDR2 from the germline V gene are SGHRS and YFSETQ. The CDR3 loop is CASSFENSYGYTF. The CDR3 DNA sequence: TGCGCCAGCAGCTTTGAGAACTCGTATGGCTACACCTTC.

This clonotype was seen a handful of times. This chain links TRBV6-2 or TRBV6-3 with TRBJ1-1, with D perhaps TRBD1 (6 bases). Germline V CDR1 and CDR2: MNHEY, SVGEGT. This CDR3 region has 13 residues. V gave up 7 bases and J gave up 1 base, with 10 bases separating them. In nucleotides, the CDR3 is TGTGCCAGCACTAAAGGGGGGAACACTGAAGCTTTCTTT. Residues: CASTKGGNTEAFF.

This clonotype has a handful of counts. The CDR3 loop is CASSGDYEQYF. CDR3 nucleotide sequence: TGTGCCAGTAGTGGAGACTACGAGCAGTACTTC. The chain is built from TRBV19 and TRBJ2-7; unclear D gene. Per the germline V gene, CDR1 is LNHDA and CDR2 is SQIVND (reference sequence). CDR3 length: 11 residues. V dropped 5 bases and J dropped 3 bases, with 5 bases sitting between them.

The V and J genes are TRBV12-3 or TRBV12-4 and TRBJ1-1, with TRBD1 matching 7 bases. The CDR3 covers 14 residues. Trimming removed 5 bases from V and 5 bases from J; junction bases left unmatched: 8. In DNA form, the CDR3 reads TGTGCCAGCAGTCCCCAGGGGGTAAAGACTGAAGCTTTCTTT. This encodes CASSPQGVKTEAFF.

There are many counts of this clonotype. The V and J genes are TRBV5-1 and TRBJ1-4, with TRBD1 matching 9 bases. This CDR3 spans 15 amino acids. Germline V gene data show CDR1 as SGHRS and CDR2 as YFSETQ. The V gene end was trimmed by 4 bases and the J gene end by 3 bases; junction bases not matched to a gene: 4. CDR3 sequence: CASSRGQGSNEKLFF. The CDR3 DNA follows: TGCGCCAGCAGCCGGGGACAGGGATCTAATGAAAAACTGTTTTTT.

The J gene is TRBJ2-3, the V gene TRBV29-1, with 7 bases fitting TRBD1. CDR1 SQVTM and CDR2 ANQGSEA come from the germline V gene. The CDR3 has 12 residues. V dropped 6 bases and J dropped 7; count of bases not matched to a gene: 7. CDR3 in amino acids: CSVATGSYTQYF. CDR3 DNA sequence: TGCAGCGTGGCGACAGGGTCGTATACGCAGTATTTT.

This clonotype has only a few counts. V usage is TRBV9 and J usage is TRBJ2-7, with D possibly TRBD2 on 6 matching bases. Germline V gives CDR1 SGDLS, CDR2 YYNGEE. Trimming took off 0 bases at V and 1 base at J, with 11 bases between the two ends. This CDR3 comprises 15 residues. CDR3 region: CASSVGRGPSYEQYF. DNA for the CDR3: TGTGCCAGCAGCGTAGGGAGGGGCCCGTCCTACGAGCAGTACTTC. The whole variable domain, filled in from reference TRBV9 and TRBJ2-7, reads DSGVTQTPKHLITATGQRVTLRCSPRSGDLSVYWYQQSLDQGLQFLIQYYNGEERAKGNILERFSAQQFPDLHSELNLSSLELGDSALYFCASSVGRGPSYEQYFGPGTRLTVT.

This clonotype has at least ten counts. The rearrangement joins TRBV7-2 to TRBJ2-1, with D maybe TRBD2 (6 bases). V was pared by 2 bases and J by 10 bases, with 15 bases between. Per the germline V gene, CDR1 is SGHTA and CDR2 is FQGNSA. This CDR3 region has 14 residues. DNA for the CDR3: TGTGCCAGCAGCTTATCGCGCGGGGAAGGGGAGCAGTTCTTC. Protein sequence: CASSLSRGEGEQFF.

This clonotype has a count of ten or more. At one end, the junction sequence differs from germline, possibly due to a read error. The chain combines TRBV5-6 with TRBJ2-1; 8 bases map to TRBD2. The CDR3 length is 11 residues. Germline CDR1 SGHDT, CDR2 YYEEEE. The CDR3 sequence: CASSLGTSPNF. The CDR3 bases are TGTGCCAGCAGCTTGGGGACTAGCCCCAACTTC.

The chain combines TRBV7-9 with TRBJ1-2; 7 bases fit TRBD1. Germline loops: CDR1 SEHNR, CDR2 FQNEAQ (reference sequence). The CDR3 has 13 residues. V lost 3 bases and J lost 4; bases outside the gene matches: 2. This CDR3 reads CASSLGQTYGYTF. The CDR3 DNA reads as TGTGCCAGCAGCTTGGGACAGACCTATGGCTACACCTTC.

The rearrangement joins TRBV6-6 to TRBJ2-5; the match to TRBD1 covers 7 bases. The germline V gene encodes CDR1 MNHNY and CDR2 SVGAGI (reference sequence). Trimming at V came to 5 bases and at J to 1 base, leaving 7 bases not matched to a gene. The CDR3 contains 15 residues. The CDR3 reads CASSQGQAFQETQYF. In nucleotides, the CDR3 is TGTGCCAGCAGTCAAGGACAGGCGTTCCAAGAGACCCAGTACTTC.